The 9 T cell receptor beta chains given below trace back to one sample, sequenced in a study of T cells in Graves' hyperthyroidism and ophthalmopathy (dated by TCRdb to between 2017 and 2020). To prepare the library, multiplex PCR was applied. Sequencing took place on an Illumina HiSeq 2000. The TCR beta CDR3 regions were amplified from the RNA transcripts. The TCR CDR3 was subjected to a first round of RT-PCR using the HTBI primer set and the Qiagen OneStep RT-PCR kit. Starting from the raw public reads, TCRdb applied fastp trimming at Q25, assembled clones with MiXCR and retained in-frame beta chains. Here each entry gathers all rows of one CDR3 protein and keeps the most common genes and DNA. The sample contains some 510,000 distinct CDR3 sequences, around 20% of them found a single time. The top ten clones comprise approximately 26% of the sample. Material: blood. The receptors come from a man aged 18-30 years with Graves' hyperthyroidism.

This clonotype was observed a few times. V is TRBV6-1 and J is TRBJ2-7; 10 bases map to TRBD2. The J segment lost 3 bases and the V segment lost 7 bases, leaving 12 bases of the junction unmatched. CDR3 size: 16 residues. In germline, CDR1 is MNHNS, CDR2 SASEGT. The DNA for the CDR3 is TGTGCCAGCACGACTGGGAGCGGGAGGGTCCTCTACGAGCAGTACTTC. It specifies CASTTGSGRVLYEQYF.

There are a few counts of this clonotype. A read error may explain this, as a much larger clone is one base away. The CDR3 is CASSQRGGPFQETKYF. The CDR3 nucleotides are TGTGCCAGCAGCCAAAGGGGCGGGCCCTTTCAAGAGACCAAGTACTTC. The chain is built from TRBV4-2 and TRBJ2-5; the D gene could be TRBD1 or TRBD2 (5 bases each). The CDR3 is made up of 16 amino acids. Germline CDR1 and CDR2: LGHNA and YNFKEQ.

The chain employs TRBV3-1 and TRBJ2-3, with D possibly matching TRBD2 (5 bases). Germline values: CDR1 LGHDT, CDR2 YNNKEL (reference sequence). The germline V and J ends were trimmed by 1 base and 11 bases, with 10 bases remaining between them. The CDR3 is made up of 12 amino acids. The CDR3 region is CASSQAGVLQYF. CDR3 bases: TGTGCCAGCAGCCAAGCCGGGGTCCTGCAGTATTTT.

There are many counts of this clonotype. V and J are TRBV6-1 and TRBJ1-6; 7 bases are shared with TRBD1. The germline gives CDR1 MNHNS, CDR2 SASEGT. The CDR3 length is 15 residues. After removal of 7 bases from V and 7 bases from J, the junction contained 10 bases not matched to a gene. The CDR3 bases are TGTGCCAGCATACTGAGACAGGGAAGGAATTCACCCCTCCACTTT. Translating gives CASILRQGRNSPLHF.

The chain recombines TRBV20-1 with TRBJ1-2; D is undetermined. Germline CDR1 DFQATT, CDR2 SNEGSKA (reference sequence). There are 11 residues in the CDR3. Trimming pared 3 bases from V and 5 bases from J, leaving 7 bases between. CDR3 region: CSASVGYGYTF. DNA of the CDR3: TGCAGTGCTAGTGTGGGATATGGCTACACCTTC.

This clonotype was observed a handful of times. The CDR3 nucleotides read TGTGCCAGCAGTGAGGGGGTCCCTAGCAATCAGCCCCAGCATTTT. This encodes CASSEGVPSNQPQHF. The chain uses TRBV6-1 and TRBJ1-5, with a possible D match to TRBD1 (5 bases). This CDR3 contains 15 residues. The V gene's germline CDR1 is MNHNS and CDR2 SASEGT. Trimming left V 3 bases short and J 0 bases short, with 9 bases between.

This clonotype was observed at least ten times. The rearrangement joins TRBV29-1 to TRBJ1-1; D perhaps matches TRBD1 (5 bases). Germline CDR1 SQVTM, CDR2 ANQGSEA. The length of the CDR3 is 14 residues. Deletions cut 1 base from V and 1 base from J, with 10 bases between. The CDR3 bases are TGCAGCGTTGAAGTCGGGCAGGGGAACACTGAAGCTTTCTTT. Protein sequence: CSVEVGQGNTEAFF.

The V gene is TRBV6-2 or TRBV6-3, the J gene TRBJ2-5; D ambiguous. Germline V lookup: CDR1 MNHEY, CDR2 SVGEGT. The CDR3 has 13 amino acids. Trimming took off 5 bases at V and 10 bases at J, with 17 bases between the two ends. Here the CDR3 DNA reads TGTGCCAGCAGTCCATCGACCGTGATTGGCCAGTACTTC. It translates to CASSPSTVIGQYF.

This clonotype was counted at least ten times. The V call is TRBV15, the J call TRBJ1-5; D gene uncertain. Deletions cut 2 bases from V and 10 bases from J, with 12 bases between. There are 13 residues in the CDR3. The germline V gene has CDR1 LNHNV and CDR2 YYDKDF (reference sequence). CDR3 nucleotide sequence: TGTGCCACCAGCAGACCCGGTCCTGACCCCCAGCATTTT. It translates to CATSRPGPDPQHF.